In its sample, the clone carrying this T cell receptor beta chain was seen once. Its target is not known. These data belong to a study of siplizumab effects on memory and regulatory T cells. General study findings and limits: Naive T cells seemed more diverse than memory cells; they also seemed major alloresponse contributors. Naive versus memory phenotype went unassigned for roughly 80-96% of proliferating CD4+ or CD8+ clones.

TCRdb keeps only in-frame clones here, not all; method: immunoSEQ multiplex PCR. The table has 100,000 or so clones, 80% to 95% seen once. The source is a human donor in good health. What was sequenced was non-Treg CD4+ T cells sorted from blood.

CDR3 bases: TGTGCCAGCAGTCGAGGACTAATCTACGAGCAGTACTTC. Protein: CASSRGLIYEQYF. This chain links TRBV28 with TRBJ2-7, with a tentative D call TRBD2 (6 bases). CDR3 length: 13 amino acids. Germline CDR1 and CDR2: MDHEN and SYDVKM. V dropped 5 bases and J dropped 3 bases, with 11 bases sitting between them.